These 14 T cell receptor beta chains came from one sample sequenced in a study of brain T cells in children with intractable seizures. Clones were read by immunoSEQ multiplex PCR, and TCRdb kept only the in-frame ones, dropping some. The repertoire holds hundreds of thousands of clones, with over 90% as singletons. The time point was: blood from clinic visit 5 months post-surgery; TSC patient then seizure free. Sequencing used peripheral blood, obtained more than 4 months after surgery. Receptors originate from a boy younger than two with tuberous sclerosis and intractable seizures.

The V and J genes are TRBV19 and TRBJ2-7, with D perhaps matching TRBD2 (5 bases). V lost 2 bases to trimming and J lost 5 bases, with 10 bases between them. This CDR3 comprises 13 residues. Germline-derived CDR1 and CDR2 are LNHDA and SQIVND (reference sequence). The DNA for the CDR3 is TGTGCCAGTAGTATAACTAGTCTCCACGAGCAGTACTTC. It encodes CASSITSLHEQYF.

This sequence joins TRBV3-1 (or the pseudogene TRBV3-2) and TRBJ1-2; D is possibly TRBD1 (5 bases). The germline V gene encodes CDR1 LGHDT and CDR2 YNNKEL (reference sequence). The CDR3 sequence is 13 residues long. Trimming left V 1 base short and J 3 bases short, with 6 bases between. The CDR3 sequence: CASSQGDHYGYTF. The CDR3 DNA is TGTGCCAGCAGCCAAGGGGACCACTATGGCTACACCTTC.

The chain is built from TRBV5-3 and TRBJ2-5; possibly TRBD2 for D (5 bases). TRBV5-3 is an ORF, with its function uncertain. V gave up 5 bases and J gave up 0 bases, with 20 bases separating them. This CDR3 is built from 17 residues. The CDR3 DNA reads as TGTGCCAGAAGTCTCGGGATCGGTAGTTTTGACCAAGAGACCCAGTACTTC. It specifies CARSLGIGSFDQETQYF.

The chain combines TRBV27 with TRBJ1-2; D not resolved. The CDR3 consists of 13 residues. Germline V gene sequence: CDR1 MNHEY, CDR2 SMNVEV (reference sequence). V lost 5 bases and J lost 5, with 12 bases in between. The CDR3 protein is CASSPTTRYGYTF. CDR3 DNA sequence: TGTGCCAGCAGTCCAACTACTAGGTATGGCTACACCTTC.

The V call is TRBV18, the J call TRBJ2-1, with TRBD1 identical over 7 bases. Trimming took 6 bases from V and 12 from J; bases not matched to a gene: 5. Germline V gene sequence: CDR1 KGHSH, CDR2 LQKENI. This CDR3 region has 11 residues. CDR3 protein: CASSPGTVQFF. In DNA, the CDR3 is TGTGCCAGCTCCCCCGGGACAGTGCAGTTCTTC.

The chain has TRBV7-3 and TRBJ2-1; 7 positions agree with TRBD2. Losses at the gene ends were 4 bases for V and 5 bases for J; bases not matched to a gene: 8. The CDR3 has 15 amino acids. Germline V gene lookup returns CDR1 SGHTA and CDR2 FQGTGA. CDR3 nucleotide sequence: TGTGCCAGCAGCTCTGGGCCTAGCGGTAACAATGAGCAGTTCTTC. This sequence encodes CASSSGPSGNNEQFF.

The J gene is TRBJ2-3, the V gene TRBV7-3; TRBD2 agrees at 10 bases. The length of the CDR3 is 16 residues. Trimming at V came to 5 bases and at J to 3 bases, leaving 8 bases not matched to a gene. Germline V gene data show CDR1 as SGHTA and CDR2 as FQGTGA. Written as DNA, the CDR3 is TGTGCCAGCAGCCAATTTTTGACTAGCGGGACAGATACGCAGTATTTT. Its translation: CASSQFLTSGTDTQYF.

V is TRBV19 and J is TRBJ2-1; TRBD1 is a possible D gene (6 bases). This CDR3 comprises 12 residues. Germline V CDR1 and CDR2: LNHDA, SQIVND (reference sequence). Trimming removed 5 bases at V and 7 bases at J, with 9 bases between. CDR3 in amino acids: CASSVGGNEQFF. DNA for the CDR3: TGTGCCAGTAGTGTAGGGGGTAATGAGCAGTTCTTC.

The chain is built from TRBV7-2 and TRBJ1-5, with a weak D call TRBD1 (5 bases). V lost 3 bases to trimming and J lost 6 bases, with 9 bases between them. This CDR3 region has 13 residues. The germline gives CDR1 SGHTA, CDR2 FQGNSA. CDR3 region: CASSFGGGQPQHF. The CDR3, as DNA: TGTGCCAGCAGCTTTGGGGGAGGTCAGCCCCAGCATTTT.

The chain has TRBV18 and TRBJ2-3; TRBD2 agrees at 7 bases. Germline V gives CDR1 KGHSH, CDR2 LQKENI. The CDR3 sequence is 15 residues long. V was pared by 6 bases and J by 2 bases, with 8 bases of the junction left unmatched. The CDR3 sequence: CASSILAQSTDTQYF. CDR3 coding DNA: TGTGCCAGCTCTATACTAGCGCAATCCACAGATACGCAGTATTTT.

This clone was observed a single time. This chain links TRBV3-1 (or the pseudogene TRBV3-2) with TRBJ2-1; TRBD2 matches 11 bases. V was pared by 3 bases and J by 9 bases, with 7 bases of the junction left unmatched. Germline V CDR1 and CDR2: LGHDT, YNNKEL (reference sequence). The CDR3 sequence is 15 residues long. In DNA form, the CDR3 reads TGTGCCAGCAGCCAGGTACTAGCGGGAGATGTTGAGCAGTTCTTC. Residues: CASSQVLAGDVEQFF.

The chain recombines TRBV7-9 with TRBJ1-3, with D perhaps TRBD1 (6 bases). This CDR3 is 15 amino acids long. Between the trimmed V and J ends, which lost 3 bases and 2 bases, there was a span of 11 bases. Per germline, CDR1 SEHNR and CDR2 FQNEAQ (reference sequence). The CDR3: CASSFHRDAGNTIYF. The CDR3 coding sequence is TGTGCCAGCAGCTTCCACAGGGATGCTGGAAACACCATATATTTT.

This chain links TRBV6-2 or TRBV6-3 with TRBJ1-1; possibly TRBD1 for D (6 bases). Trimming removed 2 bases from V and 3 bases from J, with 13 bases in between. The germline CDR1 and CDR2 sequences are MNHEY and SVGEGT. The CDR3 runs 15 residues. The CDR3 nucleotides are TGTGCCAGCAGTTACGCACCTACAGGGTACACTGAAGCTTTCTTT. Residues: CASSYAPTGYTEAFF.

This chain uses TRBV13 with TRBJ1-6, with D perhaps matching TRBD1 (5 bases). The CDR3 totals 14 residues. Germline CDR1 is PRHDT and CDR2 is FYEKMQ (reference sequence). V was clipped by 0 bases and J by 7 bases, with 7 bases between them. The CDR3 coding sequence is TGTGCCAGCAGCTTAGGGGACAAAAATTCACCCCTCCACTTT. The encoded protein is CASSLGDKNSPLHF.